The clone carrying this T cell receptor (beta chain) occurred many times. The sample is drawn from a study of neurological immune-mediated disorders. TCRdb re-called the 5' RACE reads with MiXCR, one entry per CDR3 protein. Among tens of thousands of distinct CDR3 sequences listed, around 4.2% were seen once. V dropped 6 bases and J dropped 5 bases, with 14 bases sitting between them. The CDR3 has 13 amino acids. Germline CDR1 MNHEY, CDR2 SVGAGI. The clonotype was recovered from a man between 25 and 39 years old with multiple sclerosis. Sequenced: PBMCs. The chain carries TRBV6-5 and TRBJ2-7; D not certain. The CDR3 nucleotides read TGTGCCAGCAGCCCGGTTTCAGGCCACGAGCAGTACTTC. This translates into CASSPVSGHEQYF.